This paragraph reports one TCR beta chain. The antigen remains undetermined. This record belongs to a study of immune evolution from preneoplasia to lung adenocarcinoma. The CDR3 is made up of 13 amino acids. Germline V gives CDR1 SEHNR, CDR2 FQNEAQ (reference sequence). The V gene lost 4 bases and the J gene lost 1 base, with 8 bases spanning the gap. Libraries were prepared by immunoSEQ multiplex PCR; TCRdb keeps only in-frame clonotypes and omits some of them. The table has 4,500 to 5,000 clones, approximately 82% seen once. Study-wide points: Later-stage lesions seemingly showed higher T cell density and diversity than normal lung. Top clone share appeared to fall from AAH through AIS, MIA, adenocarcinoma.

Patient tissue came from resections in Japan or China, 2014–2017. The sequence was collected from a person aged 60-80 years with lung adenocarcinoma. Sequenced: FFPE adjacent normal lung tissue. The chain employs TRBV7-9 and TRBJ2-7; D is unresolved. In DNA, the CDR3 is TGTGCCAGCAGCTACTACGGATCCTACGAGCAGTACTTC. Translating gives CASSYYGSYEQYF.